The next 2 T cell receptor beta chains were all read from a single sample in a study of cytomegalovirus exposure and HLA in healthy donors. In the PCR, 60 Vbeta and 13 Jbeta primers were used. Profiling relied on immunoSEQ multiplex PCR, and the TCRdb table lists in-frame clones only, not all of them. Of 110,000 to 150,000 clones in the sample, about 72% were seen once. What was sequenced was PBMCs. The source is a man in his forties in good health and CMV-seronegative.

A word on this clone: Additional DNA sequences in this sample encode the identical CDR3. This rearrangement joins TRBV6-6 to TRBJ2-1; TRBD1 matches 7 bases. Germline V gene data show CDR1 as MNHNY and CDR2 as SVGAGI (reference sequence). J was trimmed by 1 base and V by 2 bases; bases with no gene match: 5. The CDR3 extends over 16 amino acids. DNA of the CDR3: TGTGCCAGCAGTTACAGGCAGGGGGAGTCCTACAATGAGCAGTTCTTC. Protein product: CASSYRQGESYNEQFF.

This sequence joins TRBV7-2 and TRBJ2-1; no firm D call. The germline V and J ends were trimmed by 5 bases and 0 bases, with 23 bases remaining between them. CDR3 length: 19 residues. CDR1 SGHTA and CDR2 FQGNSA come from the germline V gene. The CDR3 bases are TGTGCCAGCAGCCACGCCAGGCTATACCTGAAGAGCTCCTACAATGAGCAGTTCTTC. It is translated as CASSHARLYLKSSYNEQFF.